This T cell receptor (beta chain) was sequenced for a study of T-cell memory formation after mild COVID-19. Study overall: Clustering of TCRs was largely donor specific. Findings of the study overall: Pre-infection memory already had some responding clones, implying cross-reactive memory joined.

CDR3 length: 15 residues. Germline values: CDR1 LGHNA, CDR2 YSLEER. With 4 bases clipped from V and 4 bases from J, the junction kept 8 bases outside the gene matches. As for this clonotype: Its specificity is unknown.

TCRdb called the 5' RACE reads again in MiXCR, with one record for every CDR3 protein. The sample contains 150,000 to 200,000 distinct CDR3 sequences, roughly a fifth of which appear only once. Sequencing input: PBMCs or a T cell subset sorted from them (not recorded which). This chain joins TRBV4-3 and TRBJ2-3, with TRBD2 identical over 7 bases. This receptor was identified in an adult woman who had mild COVID-19 (a few samples of this study predate the infection). Cell type and time point are not known. The CDR3 bases are TGCGCCAGCAGCCCTACTTTAGCGGGCGCAGATACGCAGTATTTT. It encodes CASSPTLAGADTQYF.